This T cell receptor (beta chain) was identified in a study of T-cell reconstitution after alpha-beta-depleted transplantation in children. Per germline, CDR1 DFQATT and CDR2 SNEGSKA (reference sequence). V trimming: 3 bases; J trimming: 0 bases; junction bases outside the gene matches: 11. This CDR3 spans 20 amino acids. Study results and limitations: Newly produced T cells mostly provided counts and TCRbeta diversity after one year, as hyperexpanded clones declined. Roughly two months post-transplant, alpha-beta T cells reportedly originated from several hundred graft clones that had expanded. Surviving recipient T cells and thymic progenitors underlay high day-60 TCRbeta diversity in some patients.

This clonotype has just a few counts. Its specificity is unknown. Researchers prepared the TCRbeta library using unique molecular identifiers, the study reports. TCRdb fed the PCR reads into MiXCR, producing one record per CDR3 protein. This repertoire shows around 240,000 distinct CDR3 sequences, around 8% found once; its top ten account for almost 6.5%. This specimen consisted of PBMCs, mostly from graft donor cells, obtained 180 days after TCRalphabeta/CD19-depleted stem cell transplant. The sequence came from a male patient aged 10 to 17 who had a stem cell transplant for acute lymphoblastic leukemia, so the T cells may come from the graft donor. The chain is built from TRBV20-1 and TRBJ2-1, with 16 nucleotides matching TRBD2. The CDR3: CSARGLAGGPYPSSYNEQFF. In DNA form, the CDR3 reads TGCAGTGCTAGGGGACTAGCGGGAGGGCCGTACCCAAGCTCCTACAATGAGCAGTTCTTC.